This TCR beta chain was found in a study of blood T cell repertoires in COVID-19. The overall study: Sample material is recorded as cDNA or gDNA derived from T cells, B-cell-depleted T cells, or PBMCs.

TCRdb keeps only in-frame clones here, not all; method: immunoSEQ multiplex PCR. The table lists 70,000 to 95,000 clones, 80% to 95% of them singletons. Germline V gene lookup returns CDR1 LNHDA and CDR2 SQIVND (reference sequence). The V end lost 7 bases, the J end lost 1 base, and 13 bases lay between the germline ends. This CDR3 comprises 15 residues. The sequencing sample was made of peripheral blood. The receptor was derived from a woman aged 55 to 70 with active COVID-19. This chain uses TRBV19 with TRBJ2-2; a possible D gene is TRBD2 (6 bases). The chain's CDR3 is CASKGGPVNTGELFF. In nucleotides, the CDR3 is TGTGCCAGTAAGGGAGGCCCGGTGAACACCGGGGAGCTGTTTTTT.